Below, 27 T cell receptor beta chains from the same sample are listed, as sequenced in a study of shared clonotypes between healthy human individuals. TCRdb's table, derived via immunoSEQ multiplex PCR, lists solely in-frame clones and lacks some. The top ten hold 0.55% to 0.7% of the sample, which has around 980,000 clones, around three quarters seen once. Specimen: memory CD4+ T cells from PBMCs. Subset meaning: CD45RA-negative fraction. These TCRs come from a man aged 18 to 30 in good health. Some clones in this sample may be carry-over from other donors' samples.

The rearrangement links TRBV6-1 to TRBJ1-2; possibly TRBD1 for D (5 bases). The CDR3 is 15 amino acids. Trimming removed 1 base at V and 9 bases at J, with 18 bases between. CDR1 and CDR2 (germline): MNHNS, SASEGT. The chain's CDR3 is CASSEGMGRPISYTF. CDR3 bases: TGTGCCAGCAGTGAAGGCATGGGGCGGCCTATTAGCTACACCTTC.

Only a few counts were recorded for this clone. The junction shows a germline mismatch at one end, possibly a read error. The J gene is TRBJ2-3, the V gene TRBV10-3; D is perhaps TRBD1 (6 bases). Germline assignment: CDR1 ENHRY and CDR2 SYGVKD. This CDR3 is built from 13 residues. The CDR3, as DNA: TGTGCCACACAAACACAGGGCACAGGTACGCAGTATTTT. Protein: CATQTQGTGTQYF.

The chain employs TRBV9 and TRBJ2-1, with D unclear. The CDR3 has 15 amino acids. V was shortened by 0 bases and J by 3 bases, with 10 bases between the two germline ends. CDR1 and CDR2 (germline): SGDLS, YYNGEE. CDR3 residues: CASSVAGGVYNEQFF. CDR3 DNA sequence: TGTGCCAGCAGCGTAGCGGGCGGAGTCTACAATGAGCAGTTCTTC. Using reference TRBV9 and TRBJ2-1 for the parts outside the CDR3, the full variable domain is DSGVTQTPKHLITATGQRVTLRCSPRSGDLSVYWYQQSLDQGLQFLIQYYNGEERAKGNILERFSAQQFPDLHSELNLSSLELGDSALYFCASSVAGGVYNEQFFGPGTRLTVL.

The chain combines TRBV5-1 with TRBJ1-1; D ambiguous. Deletions cut 1 base from V and 7 bases from J, with 17 bases between. This CDR3 contains 15 residues. Germline V gene data show CDR1 as SGHRS and CDR2 as YFSETQ. The CDR3 spells CASSLRTGKGGEAFF. The DNA of the CDR3 is TGCGCCAGCAGCTTGAGGACGGGGAAAGGAGGTGAAGCTTTCTTT.

This chain connects TRBV7-2 to TRBJ2-2, with D perhaps matching TRBD1 (7 bases). The germline V and J ends were trimmed by 4 bases and 3 bases, with 18 bases remaining between them. The CDR3 is 17 residues long. Per the germline V gene, CDR1 is SGHTA and CDR2 is FQGNSA. CDR3 amino acids: CASSSQARGAYTGELFF. CDR3 DNA sequence: TGTGCCAGCAGCTCCCAGGCCAGGGGGGCCTACACCGGGGAGCTGTTTTTT.

This clone appeared a single time. A single base is all that separates this from a far larger clone, so a read error is likely. The sample contains more than one DNA sequence encoding this CDR3. The CDR3 coding sequence is TGTGCCAGTAGTCAGATCCCAGGGGCAGATACGCAGTATTTT. As protein: CASSQIPGADTQYF. The chain carries TRBV19 and TRBJ2-3; D possibly corresponds to TRBD1 (6 bases). Trimming shortened V by 5 bases and J by 4 bases, and 13 bases separated the two germline ends. CDR3 length equals 14 residues. Looked up from germline, CDR1 is LNHDA and CDR2 is SQIVND (reference sequence).

V and J are TRBV7-2 and TRBJ2-2; D is unresolved. The V gene lost 8 bases and the J gene lost 0 bases, with 13 bases spanning the gap. This CDR3 has 15 residues. Germline values: CDR1 SGHTA, CDR2 FQGNSA. The CDR3 region is CASRLSQANTGELFF. The DNA for the CDR3 is TGTGCCAGCCGGCTGAGCCAGGCGAACACCGGGGAGCTGTTTTTT. The whole variable domain, filled in from reference TRBV7-2 and TRBJ2-2, reads GAGVSQSPSNKVTEKGKDVELRCDPISGHTALYWYRQSLGQGLEFLIYFQGNSAPDKSGLPSDRFSAERTGGSVSTLTIQRTQQEDSAVYLCASRLSQANTGELFFGEGSRLTVL.

The chain uses TRBV28 and TRBJ2-1; 7 bases are shared with TRBD1. The germline V gene has CDR1 MDHEN and CDR2 SYDVKM. Trimming at V came to 2 bases and at J to 4 bases, leaving 8 bases not matched to a gene. This CDR3 region has 16 residues. The CDR3 loop reads CASSLPPGQPYNEQFF. The CDR3 DNA reads TGTGCCAGCAGTTTACCGCCGGGACAGCCTTACAATGAGCAGTTCTTC.

The chain is built from TRBV28 and TRBJ1-3, with unresolved D. This CDR3 region has 15 residues. V lost 6 bases and J 2 bases, leaving 14 bases between the germline ends. Germline V lookup: CDR1 MDHEN, CDR2 SYDVKM. This CDR3 reads CASRGSSGTGNTIYF. The CDR3 DNA reads TGTGCCAGCAGGGGGTCCTCCGGTACTGGAAACACCATATATTTT.

There are a few counts of this clone. In the same sample, other DNA sequences code for this CDR3. The gene calls are TRBV4-1 and TRBJ2-2; the D gene is possibly TRBD1 (6 bases). Germline V CDR1 and CDR2: MGHRA, YSYEKL. CDR3 length: 16 amino acids. V was cut by 4 bases and J by 0 bases, with 12 bases left in between. The CDR3 here is CASSRGQGTNTGELFF. The CDR3 DNA reads as TGCGCCAGCAGCCGGGGGCAGGGCACGAACACCGGGGAGCTGTTTTTT.

V usage is TRBV2 and J usage is TRBJ2-5; no reliable D call. The CDR3 runs 13 residues. Trimming removed 3 bases at V and 2 bases at J, with 7 bases between. Germline values: CDR1 SNHLY, CDR2 FYNNEI. This CDR3 reads CASSEERQETQYF. The DNA for the CDR3 is TGTGCCAGCAGTGAGGAGAGGCAAGAGACCCAGTACTTC.

This sequence joins TRBV5-1 and TRBJ2-5; 8 bases are shared with TRBD1. The CDR3 has 15 residues. J gave up 3 bases and V 0 bases, and 4 bases lay outside the gene matches. Germline assignment: CDR1 SGHRS and CDR2 YFSETQ. The CDR3 reads CASSLGVTGEETQYF. The CDR3 DNA follows: TGCGCCAGCAGCTTGGGGGTGACAGGGGAAGAGACCCAGTACTTC.

This clone was observed a handful of times. Here the CDR3 reads CASSLWTGGSQETQYF. CDR3 in DNA: TGTGCCAGCAGCTTATGGACAGGGGGTTCCCAAGAGACCCAGTACTTC. The chain has TRBV5-4 and TRBJ2-5, with 10 bases identical to TRBD1. V gave up 2 bases and J gave up 1 base; unmatched junction bases: 5. There are 16 residues in the CDR3. CDR1 and CDR2 (germline): SGHNT, YYREEE (reference sequence).

The gene calls are TRBV28 and TRBJ1-3, with 7 bases matching TRBD1. The CDR3 spans 18 residues. CDR1 is MDHEN, CDR2 SYDVKM, per germline. V trimming: 5 bases; J trimming: 1 base; junction bases outside the gene matches: 14. This CDR3 is CASSGSRGKDTSGNTIYF. CDR3 nucleotides: TGTGCCAGCAGTGGCAGCAGGGGGAAAGATACATCTGGAAACACCATATATTTT.

This clone was found once. The chain is built from TRBV6-5 and TRBJ2-3, with 7 bases identical to TRBD2. Unmatched junction bases numbered 8, after V lost 2 bases and J lost 6 bases. Germline V gene sequence: CDR1 MNHEY, CDR2 SVGAGI. The CDR3 extends over 15 amino acids. The DNA of the CDR3 is TGTGCCAGCAGTTACGCGGGAGCCGGGGGGGATACGCAGTATTTT. Translated, it gives CASSYAGAGGDTQYF.

The chain uses TRBV6-6 and TRBJ2-7; 7 bases fit TRBD1. With V trimmed by 6 bases and J by 3 bases, 14 bases remained unmatched. This CDR3 is built from 16 residues. Germline V gene data show CDR1 as MNHNY and CDR2 as SVGAGI (reference sequence). CDR3 DNA sequence: TGTGCCAGCAGCCGAGGGCTGGGGACAGCACTCTACGAGCAGTACTTC. Its protein product is CASSRGLGTALYEQYF.

This clone has more than one count but fewer than ten. This rearrangement joins TRBV6-5 to TRBJ1-2; the D is unclear. The CDR3 is made up of 13 amino acids. Between the trimmed V and J ends, which lost 2 bases and 4 bases, there was a span of 8 bases. Germline V CDR1 and CDR2: MNHEY, SVGAGI. The CDR3 sequence is CASSYDGTYGYTF. CDR3 nucleotides: TGTGCCAGCAGTTACGACGGAACCTATGGCTACACCTTC.

The CDR3 coding sequence is TGTGCCACCAGCGGCACCACAGATACGCAGTATTTT. Translating it yields CATSGTTDTQYF. The V and J genes are TRBV15 and TRBJ2-3; D unresolved. Germline values: CDR1 LNHNV, CDR2 YYDKDF (reference sequence). Trimming pared 5 bases from V and 2 bases from J, leaving 5 bases between. The CDR3 contains 12 residues.

This clone has a single count. The chain has TRBV5-1 and TRBJ2-1, with 8 nucleotides matching TRBD1. Germline V gene data show CDR1 as SGHRS and CDR2 as YFSETQ. Trimming at V came to 2 bases and at J to 6 bases, leaving 7 bases not matched to a gene. The CDR3 covers 15 residues. CDR3 bases: TGCGCCAGCAGCTTCGAGGACAGGGATCTCAATGAGCAGTTCTTC. Residues: CASSFEDRDLNEQFF.

As for this clone: The same CDR3 also results from other DNA sequences found in this sample. This chain links TRBV5-1 with TRBJ2-3, with D uncertain. The CDR3 length is 15 residues. Germline V gives CDR1 SGHRS, CDR2 YFSETQ. V was pared by 0 bases and J by 0 bases, with 8 bases between. The CDR3: CASSLEGTSTDTQYF. Written as DNA, the CDR3 is TGCGCCAGCAGCTTGGAGGGAACTAGCACAGATACGCAGTATTTT.

V is TRBV28 and J is TRBJ1-1; D uncertain. CDR1 and CDR2 from the germline V gene are MDHEN and SYDVKM. The CDR3 is made up of 13 amino acids. V lost 2 bases and J lost 1, with 5 bases in between. The CDR3 DNA is TGTGCCAGCAGTTTAGGCTCGAACACTGAAGCTTTCTTT. It is translated as CASSLGSNTEAFF. The full variable domain, completed using reference TRBV28 and TRBJ1-1, is DVKVTQSSRYLVKRTGEKVFLECVQDMDHENMFWYRQDPGLGLRLIYFSYDVKMKEKGDIPEGYSVSREKKERFSLILESASTNQTSMYLCASSLGSNTEAFFGQGTRLTVV.

As for this clone: Other DNA sequences in the sample encode the same CDR3. The CDR3 spells CASSFGREEKLFF. In nucleotides, the CDR3 is TGTGCCAGCAGTTTCGGCAGGGAAGAAAAACTGTTTTTT. This chain uses TRBV28 with TRBJ1-4; possible D gene TRBD1, 5 bases. CDR3 length: 13 amino acids. Between the trimmed V and J ends, which lost 3 bases and 8 bases, there was a span of 10 bases. Germline V gene lookup returns CDR1 MDHEN and CDR2 SYDVKM.

This clone was counted a single time. The chain couples TRBV15 to TRBJ2-2; tentative D call: TRBD2 (6 bases). The CDR3 totals 18 residues. The germline V and J ends were trimmed by 2 bases and 0 bases, with 16 bases remaining between them. Germline V gene sequence: CDR1 LNHNV, CDR2 YYDKDF (reference sequence). The CDR3 here is CATSRSVPGAANTGELFF. CDR3 nucleotide sequence: TGTGCCACCAGCAGATCCGTCCCGGGAGCGGCGAACACCGGGGAGCTGTTTTTT.

This chain connects TRBV18 to TRBJ1-1; 8 bases agree with TRBD1. V dropped 3 bases and J dropped 3; count of bases not matched to a gene: 6. This CDR3 has 15 amino acids. From germline, CDR1 is KGHSH and CDR2 LQKENI. The CDR3 DNA sequence: TGTGCCAGCTCACCGACTACAGGGGGGGACACTGAAGCTTTCTTT. Translation: CASSPTTGGDTEAFF.

The chain has TRBV5-1 and TRBJ2-2; maybe TRBD1 (6 bases). The germline V and J ends were trimmed by 6 bases and 5 bases, with 11 bases remaining between them. Germline CDR1 SGHRS, CDR2 YFSETQ. The CDR3 contains 13 residues. The CDR3 here is CASTSGATGELFF. CDR3 nucleotides: TGCGCCAGCACCTCAGGGGCAACCGGGGAGCTGTTTTTT.

The genes are TRBV29-1 and TRBJ2-5; 7 nucleotides agree with TRBD1. The junction had 7 bases not matched to a gene; V was cut back by 7 bases and J by 2 bases. Germline V CDR1 and CDR2: SQVTM, ANQGSEA. The CDR3 totals 13 residues. In nucleotides, the CDR3 is TGCAGCGCCCCGGGGACAGAACAAGAGACCCAGTACTTC. Protein sequence: CSAPGTEQETQYF. Drawing the rest from reference TRBV29-1 and TRBJ2-5, the complete variable domain is SAVISQKPSRDICQRGTSLTIQCQVDSQVTMMFWYRQQPGQSLTLIATANQGSEATYESGFVIDKFPISRPNLTFSTLTVSNMSPEDSSIYLCSAPGTEQETQYFGPGTRLLVL.

The J gene is TRBJ2-2, the V gene TRBV29-1, with 11 bases that match TRBD1. The length of the CDR3 is 14 residues. V lost 7 bases, J lost 4 bases, and 5 bases stayed unmatched. Germline V lookup: CDR1 SQVTM, CDR2 ANQGSEA. As DNA, the CDR3 is TGCAGCGCCTGGGACAGGGGGGCCACCGGGGAGCTGTTTTTT. It codes for CSAWDRGATGELFF.